These T cell receptor beta chains were read from a single sample in a study of T cell repertoires in cytomegalovirus infection. TCRdb processed the reads anew with MiXCR; each CDR3 protein has one entry. Of about 490,000 distinct CDR3 sequences listed, 16% were seen once; the top ten hold roughly a quarter. Sequencing was performed on CD8+ T cells from PBMCs. These receptors all stem from a human donor in good health (CMV status not recorded). Some clones in this sample may be carry-over from other donors' samples. Each CDR3 is given with its conserved first and last residue. A D gene is named only where the DNA matches it firmly. Not every row has a clone size; where given, it reads once, few, many or a size class.

v_gene,d_gene,j_gene,abundance,CDR3nt,CDR3aa
TRBV7-6,NA,TRBJ2-5,many,TGTGCCAGCAGCTCAAAGGGACCTCGGGAGACCCAGTACTTC,CASSSKGPRETQYF
TRBV2,TRBD2,TRBJ2-3,many,TGTGCCAGCAGTTATCCCCGACTAGCACCTAGCACAGATACGCAGTATTTT,CASSYPRLAPSTDTQYF
TRBV20-1,NA,TRBJ1-2,NA,TGCAGTGCTAGAGATAAAGGGGACACCCCTAACTATGGCTACACCTTC,CSARDKGDTPNYGYTF
TRBV7-9,NA,TRBJ2-1,few,TGTGCCAGCAGCTCGGGCCGCCAACGCTCCTACAATGAGCAGTTCTTC,CASSSGRQRSYNEQFF
TRBV28,NA,TRBJ2-1,many,TGTGCCAGCAGTTTGGCCAGCGGGTGGTACAATGAGCAGTTCTTC,CASSLASGWYNEQFF
TRBV7-3,NA,TRBJ1-1,many,TGTGCCAGCAGCCTCTCCGTGGGAGCCACTGAAGCTTTCTTT,CASSLSVGATEAFF
TRBV12-3/TRBV12-4,TRBD1,TRBJ2-7,many,TGTGCCAGCAGTGGGGGACAGGGTAATCATTACGAGCAGTACTTC,CASSGGQGNHYEQYF
TRBV14,TRBD2,TRBJ2-3,few,TGTGCCAGCAGCCAAGGGACTAGAGATCTATTCACAGATACGCAGTATTTT,CASSQGTRDLFTDTQYF
TRBV7-4,NA,TRBJ1-3,many,TGTGCCAGCAGCTCCATGCGGACGGACTCTGGAAACACCATATATTTT,CASSSMRTDSGNTIYF
TRBV7-9,TRBD2,TRBJ2-5,few,TGTGCCAGCAGCGCCCGGGGACTAGCGGGGGATGAGACCCAGTACTTC,CASSARGLAGDETQYF
TRBV6-1,NA,TRBJ1-5,few,TGTGCCAGCAGTGAAACGACTGGCAATCAGCCCCAGCATTTT,CASSETTGNQPQHF
TRBV11-2,NA,TRBJ1-4,NA,TGTGCCAGCAGCTCCGGGACTACGAATGAAAAACTGTTTTTT,CASSSGTTNEKLFF
TRBV6-1,NA,TRBJ2-2,many,TGTGCCAGCAGTGAAAATGGGGGGGCGCACGGACTGTTCGGGGAGCTGTTTTTT,CASSENGGAHGLFGELFF
TRBV12-3/TRBV12-4,NA,TRBJ1-2,many,TGTGCCAGCAGGGGGGGGGCCACGGTCTATGGCTACACCTTC,CASRGGATVYGYTF
TRBV20-1,TRBD2,TRBJ2-1,few,TGCAGTGCAGACGGACTAGCGGGAGCCAATGAGCAGTTCTTC,CSADGLAGANEQFF
TRBV10-2,TRBD2,TRBJ2-1,NA,TGCGCCAGCAGTGACGGCGGGGGGGCCGTCAGTGAGCAGTTCTTC,CASSDGGGAVSEQFF
TRBV7-8,TRBD2,TRBJ2-2,many,TGTGCCAGCAGCTTCCTAGCGGGAGTGGCTACCGGGGAGCTGTTTTTT,CASSFLAGVATGELFF
TRBV7-9,NA,TRBJ1-1,few,TGTGCCAGCAGCTTACCGAGAACTGAAGCTTTCTTT,CASSLPRTEAFF
TRBV10-2,TRBD1,TRBJ1-2,NA,TGCGCCAGCAGTTCCGGGACAGCGATCGGGTTTGGCTACACCTTC,CASSSGTAIGFGYTF
TRBV6-5,TRBD1,TRBJ2-1,NA,TGTGCCAGCAGACAGGGGGTCTATGAGCAGTTCTTC,CASRQGVYEQFF
TRBV19,TRBD1,TRBJ1-1,many,TGTGCCAGTAGTCCCAGGGGGGACACTGAAGCTTTCTTT,CASSPRGDTEAFF
TRBV19,TRBD2,TRBJ2-7,many,TGTGCCAGTAGTATAGACAGGGAGGGGACCTACGAGCAGTACTTC,CASSIDREGTYEQYF
TRBV10-3,NA,TRBJ2-7,NA,TGTGCCATCAGTGAGTCCAGAGATCGGCAGTACTTC,CAISESRDRQYF
TRBV2,NA,TRBJ1-2,NA,TGTGCCAGCAGTGAGCGCGCTAAACCCGTCTATGGCTACACCTTC,CASSERAKPVYGYTF
TRBV14,NA,TRBJ2-1,NA,TGTGCCAGCAGCCAGACCTTAGCCTGGCGCGAGCAGTTCTTC,CASSQTLAWREQFF
TRBV20-1,TRBD2,TRBJ2-2,NA,TGCAGTGCTAGAGATCTTGCGGGAGAGAACACCGGGGAGCTGTTTTTT,CSARDLAGENTGELFF
TRBV4-1,NA,TRBJ1-2,few,TGCGCCAGCAGCCAGACGGACGGTACCTATGGCTACACCTTC,CASSQTDGTYGYTF
TRBV27,TRBD2,TRBJ2-1,NA,TGTGCCAGCACCAGTCTAGCGGGGAATGAGCAGTTCTTC,CASTSLAGNEQFF
TRBV7-2,TRBD2,TRBJ2-3,many,TGTGCCAGCAGCTTAGAGTACAGCGGGACCCCAGATACGCAGTATTTT,CASSLEYSGTPDTQYF
TRBV5-1,TRBD1,TRBJ2-2,few,TGCGCCAGCAGCTTGCGGACAGGGCCCACCGGGGAGCTGTTTTTT,CASSLRTGPTGELFF
TRBV19,NA,TRBJ1-1,NA,TGTGCCAGTAGTATAAGGGGACGCTTACGAATGAACACTGAAGCTTTCTTT,CASSIRGRLRMNTEAFF
TRBV6-1,NA,TRBJ2-1,many,TGTGCCAGCAGTGTCGGGACACCCAGCTCCTACAATGAGCAGTTCTTC,CASSVGTPSSYNEQFF
TRBV15,NA,TRBJ2-7,NA,TGTGCCACCGCGGAAACCAACGAGCAGTACTTC,CATAETNEQYF
TRBV27,NA,TRBJ2-7,few,TGTGCCAGCAGTTTAAATCGGGGTCAGAGCTACGAGCAGTACTTC,CASSLNRGQSYEQYF
TRBV12-3/TRBV12-4,NA,TRBJ1-5,many,TGTGCCAGCAGTTCCTCGTCAGGGGGCAATCAGCCCCAGCATTTT,CASSSSSGGNQPQHF
TRBV7-8,NA,TRBJ2-2,NA,TGTGCCAGCAGCCAACAGGGATTGAACACCGGGGAGCTGTTTTTT,CASSQQGLNTGELFF
TRBV19,TRBD2,TRBJ2-1,many,TGTGCCAGTAGTATAGGCTGGCGGGAGGGCTACAATGAGCAGTTCTTC,CASSIGWREGYNEQFF